A selection of T cell receptor beta chains follows, all from one sample in a study of regulatory T cells in long-lasting Graves disease. TCRdb reprocessed the multiplex PCR reads with MiXCR, giving one entry per CDR3 protein. The sample has 400,000 to 500,000 distinct CDR3 sequences, 16% seen once. These data are also associated with another study on T cells in Graves' hyperthyroidism and ophthalmopathy.

The sample here was peripheral blood mononuclear cells (PBMCs), taken at new diagnosis, from a patient treated with antithyroid drugs. Receptors originate from a woman aged 18-29 years with Graves disease. CDR3s include the opening cysteine and the closing phenylalanine or tryptophan. Fields, in order: V gene, D gene, J gene, clone size, CDR3 DNA, CDR3 protein. A D gene is named only where the DNA matches it firmly. Only some rows state a clone size, as once, few, many or a class for expanded clones.

TRBV20-1	TRBD2	TRBJ2-5	many	TGCAGTGCTACCGGGACTAGCGGGGTGGGAGAGACCCAGTACTTC	CSATGTSGVGETQYF
TRBV3-1	.	TRBJ2-1	many	TGTGCCAGCAGCCCGACATCCGCCAATGAGCAGTTCTTC	CASSPTSANEQFF
TRBV19	TRBD2	TRBJ2-5	.	TGTGCCAGTAGTACTGGGACTAGCATAAAACAAGAGACCCAGTACTTC	CASSTGTSIKQETQYF
TRBV6-9	TRBD1	TRBJ1-5	many	TGTGCCAGCAGTTCGCAGGGGGGGCCTCAGCCCCAGCATTTT	CASSSQGGPQPQHF
TRBV29-1	.	TRBJ2-3	many	TGCAGCGTTGGAAAGAGACGGAGCGAAGATACGCAGTATTTT	CSVGKRRSEDTQYF
TRBV12-3/TRBV12-4	TRBD1	TRBJ1-6	many	TGTGCCAGCAGTTTATTCTGGGACAGGGTGGCTTCACCCCTCCACTTT	CASSLFWDRVASPLHF
TRBV11-2	.	TRBJ2-5	many	TGTGCCAGCAGCTCGACAGGCCCCCAAGAGACCCAGTACTTC	CASSSTGPQETQYF
TRBV28	TRBD1	TRBJ1-5	many	TGTGCCAGCAGTCCAGGGGGGAGTCAGGGTTACAATCAGCCCCAGCATTTT	CASSPGGSQGYNQPQHF
TRBV27	.	TRBJ1-4	.	TGTGCCAGCAGTCGTCGTCAGTTCCTATCTAATGAAAAACTGTTTTTT	CASSRRQFLSNEKLFF
TRBV7-3	TRBD1	TRBJ2-2	.	TGTGCCAGCAGCTTAACCGGGCCGGGACAGGGGAACACCGGGGAGCTGTTTTTT	CASSLTGPGQGNTGELFF
TRBV30	.	TRBJ1-2	.	TGTGCCTGGAGTCAAAACCCGGGAGGCTACACCTTC	CAWSQNPGGYTF
TRBV3-1	TRBD2	TRBJ2-3	many	TGTGCCAGCAGCCGAACTCGACTAGCGGGAGTAACAGATACGCAGTATTTT	CASSRTRLAGVTDTQYF
TRBV2	.	TRBJ1-4	.	TGTGCCAGCGGCAGGGGAGGTGAAAAACTGTTTTTT	CASGRGGEKLFF
TRBV11-2	TRBD1	TRBJ2-2	many	TGTGCCAGCAGCCCTCGAGGGGGCGGCACCGGGGAGCTGTTTTTT	CASSPRGGGTGELFF
TRBV7-2	.	TRBJ1-3	.	TGTGCCAGCAGCTCATACTCTGGAAACACCATATATTTT	CASSSYSGNTIYF
TRBV10-3	.	TRBJ1-3	.	TGTGCCATCAGGGAAACCTCTGGAAACACCATATATTTT	CAIRETSGNTIYF
TRBV20-1	TRBD1	TRBJ2-3	.	TGCAGTGCTAGAGGGACAGGCCGGGGTCGGGTAACAGATACGCAGTATTTT	CSARGTGRGRVTDTQYF
TRBV6-1	TRBD1	TRBJ2-7	.	TGTGCCAGCAGCCCGGGCCGGCTCCTAGACAGGGGTAACTACGAGCAGTACTTC	CASSPGRLLDRGNYEQYF
TRBV5-1	.	TRBJ2-7	.	TGTGCCAGCAGCTTATATTCGTACAATGAGCAGTACTTC	CASSLYSYNEQYF
TRBV4-1	.	TRBJ2-7	many	TGCGCCAGCAGCCCTCCCGGGACCCAGGCCTACGAGCAGTACTTC	CASSPPGTQAYEQYF
TRBV2	TRBD2	TRBJ2-1	many	TGTGCCAGCAGGACACGACTAGCGGGAGATTACAATGAGCAGTTCTTC	CASRTRLAGDYNEQFF
TRBV7-3	.	TRBJ2-7	.	TGTGCCAGCAGCTCGATTGGGGGGGGGCCCTACGAGCAGTACTTC	CASSSIGGGPYEQYF
TRBV29-1	.	TRBJ1-5	few	TGCAGCGCCCAGGGACCGAATCAGCCCCAGCATTTT	CSAQGPNQPQHF